The T cell receptor beta chain described here comes from a study of vaccination and CD4 T cells after COVID-19. Study-wide background: Samples after vaccination came a median about 72 days past dose two, ranging 14 to 241. Overlapping spike peptides from SARS-CoV-2, HCoV-NL63, HCoV-OC43 and HCoV-229E served to stimulate the cells.

Concerning this clonotype itself: Its antigen is not identified.

With the Oncomine TCR Beta short-read assay, DNA from cultured CD4+ T cells was sequenced. TCRdb recomputed calls from the PCR reads with MiXCR, one row per CDR3 protein. The data contain about 10,000 distinct CDR3 sequences, 42% of them seen just once; the ten biggest clones take up 30% to 40%. Specified treatment: approximately 10-day PBMC culture with coronavirus spike peptide pools or control peptides (ViraFEST assay). The ViraFEST method relied on peptide pools to expand antigen-specific T cells, followed by TCR sequencing. This CDR3 has 15 amino acids. The V and J ends lost 9 bases and 0 bases, in that order; junction bases with no gene match: 10. Germline V gene sequence: CDR1 LNHDA, CDR2 SQIVND (reference sequence).

Specimen: CD4+ T cells from blood, cultured in vitro. V is TRBV19 and J is TRBJ1-2, with 7 bases fitting TRBD1. The receptor's source is a human donor who had recovered from COVID-19. CDR3 protein: CARVTEGQTNYGYTF. Here the CDR3 DNA reads TGTGCCAGGGTCACGGAGGGACAGACTAACTATGGCTACACCTTC.